These 15 T cell receptor beta chains came from one sample sequenced in a study of OX40 agonist ivuxolimab in advanced cancers. Some clones are missing from TCRdb's copy, which holds only in-frame ones; the method was immunoSEQ multiplex PCR. The sample comprises approximately 77,000 clones, just under 95% of which are singletons, and 9.5% to 11% rests with the top ten. Sequences were derived from CD4+ or CD8+ T cells sorted from blood, sampled in a trial of the OX40 agonist ivuxolimab. These receptors came from an adult with an advanced solid tumor such as melanoma, head and neck, liver or kidney cancer.

This clone was seen once. The chain has TRBV11-3 and TRBJ2-3; TRBD1 or TRBD2 may be the D gene (5 bases each). Germline V gene data show CDR1 as SGHNT and CDR2 as YENEEA. There are 14 residues in the CDR3. Trimming pared 1 base from V and 2 bases from J, leaving 7 bases between. This CDR3 reads CASSLGGVTDTQYF. In DNA form, the CDR3 reads TGTGCCAGCAGCTTAGGAGGGGTCACAGATACGCAGTATTTT.

This chain joins TRBV28 and TRBJ2-7; 8 nucleotides agree with TRBD2. V shed 3 bases, J shed 6 bases, and the junction held 7 bases outside the gene matches. There are 14 residues in the CDR3. The germline gives CDR1 MDHEN, CDR2 SYDVKM. CDR3 region: CASSFRSGGGEQYF. CDR3 bases: TGTGCCAGCAGTTTCCGGAGCGGGGGCGGCGAGCAGTACTTC.

The J gene is TRBJ2-7, the V gene TRBV4-3; 9 bases fit TRBD1. The CDR3 is made up of 15 amino acids. V lost 0 bases, J lost 2 bases, and 2 bases stayed unmatched. Germline lookup yields CDR1 LGHNA and CDR2 YSLEER. Written as DNA, the CDR3 is TGCGCCAGCAGCCAAGATCGACAGGGGGCCTACGAGCAGTACTTC. Translating gives CASSQDRQGAYEQYF.

J is TRBJ2-3 and V is TRBV5-4; perhaps TRBD2 as D (6 bases). There are 15 residues in the CDR3. The V gene's germline CDR1 is SGHNT and CDR2 YYREEE (reference sequence). The V and J ends lost 1 base and 0 bases respectively, with 9 bases between them. DNA for the CDR3: TGTGCCAGCAGCTTGCCGGGGGTTAGCACAGATACGCAGTATTTT. Translated, it gives CASSLPGVSTDTQYF.

V is TRBV7-9 and J is TRBJ2-7, with TRBD2 matching 10 bases. The V segment lost 8 bases and the J segment 4 bases; nucleotides outside the gene matches: 14. The CDR3 contains 16 residues. Looked up from germline, CDR1 is SEHNR and CDR2 is FQNEAQ (reference sequence). CDR3 DNA: TGTGCCAGCCTCAGTAGCGGGGGGCGATCCGCATACGAGCAGTACTTC. It yields the protein CASLSSGGRSAYEQYF.

This rearrangement joins TRBV7-6 to TRBJ2-5; either TRBD1 or TRBD2 may fit D (5 bases each). The CDR3 extends over 14 amino acids. V was trimmed by 1 base and J by 6 bases, leaving 12 bases between them. Looked up from germline, CDR1 is SGHVS and CDR2 is FNYEAQ. The CDR3 spells CASSLEAPGQTQYF. The CDR3 bases are TGTGCCAGCAGCTTAGAGGCCCCGGGGCAGACCCAGTACTTC.

The chain combines TRBV27 with TRBJ2-7; possible D gene TRBD2, 6 bases. Trimming stripped 3 bases from V and 4 bases from J, with 16 bases between. The germline gives CDR1 MNHEY, CDR2 SMNVEV (reference sequence). The CDR3 extends over 15 amino acids. CDR3 sequence: CASSLTPGDFYEQYF. CDR3 nucleotide sequence: TGTGCCAGCAGTTTGACTCCGGGAGACTTTTACGAGCAGTACTTC.

The chain links TRBV7-9 to TRBJ1-2, with D maybe TRBD1 (5 bases). CDR3 size: 13 residues. With 5 bases removed from V and 4 bases from J, the gap between germline ends came to 11 bases. Per the germline V gene, CDR1 is SEHNR and CDR2 is FQNEAQ (reference sequence). CDR3 amino acids: CASSPGSGYGYTF. The CDR3 bases are TGTGCCAGCAGCCCAGGGTCGGGCTATGGCTACACCTTC.

The rearrangement links TRBV6-5 to TRBJ1-1; possibly TRBD1 for D (5 bases). V lost 6 bases to trimming and J lost 3 bases, with 11 bases between them. The CDR3 extends over 13 amino acids. Per the germline V gene, CDR1 is MNHEY and CDR2 is SVGAGI. The CDR3: CASRAQVDTEAFF. For the CDR3, the DNA is TGTGCCAGCAGGGCACAGGTCGACACTGAAGCTTTCTTT.

The chain carries TRBV9 and TRBJ1-4; possible D gene TRBD1, 6 bases. Per germline, CDR1 SGDLS and CDR2 YYNGEE. This CDR3 comprises 16 residues. V dropped 0 bases and J dropped 8 bases, with 17 bases sitting between them. DNA for the CDR3: TGTGCCAGCAGCGTAGTCGCGGGGGGCGCAGACGAAAAACTGTTTTTT. It translates to CASSVVAGGADEKLFF.

The V call is TRBV7-2, the J call TRBJ1-1; D ambiguous. This CDR3 contains 12 residues. The V and J ends lost 1 base and 1 base respectively, with 1 base between them. The V gene's germline CDR1 is SGHTA and CDR2 FQGNSA. The CDR3 spells CASSLENTEAFF. CDR3 nucleotides: TGTGCCAGCAGCTTAGAGAACACTGAAGCTTTCTTT.

The chain links TRBV15 to TRBJ2-1, with D possibly TRBD1 on 6 matching bases. The CDR3 has 12 residues. Germline V gene data show CDR1 as LNHNV and CDR2 as YYDKDF (reference sequence). Between the trimmed V and J ends, which lost 10 bases and 3 bases, there was a span of 10 bases. CDR3 in amino acids: CASGQFYNEQFF. CDR3 DNA sequence: TGTGCCAGCGGACAGTTCTACAATGAGCAGTTCTTC.

The chain joins TRBV9 to TRBJ2-3; 7 bases align to TRBD2. CDR1 is SGDLS and CDR2 is YYNGEE in the germline V gene. The CDR3 length is 18 residues. V lost 0 bases and J lost 1; bases outside the gene matches: 11. This chain's CDR3 is CASSVEIGGSTGTDTQYF. As DNA, the CDR3 is TGTGCCAGCAGCGTAGAGATCGGGGGGTCGACCGGCACAGATACGCAGTATTTT.

This clone came up a few times. The gene calls are TRBV9 and TRBJ1-4; the D gene is possibly TRBD1 (5 bases). Germline assignment: CDR1 SGDLS and CDR2 YYNGEE. V was shortened by 4 bases and J by 6 bases, with 10 bases between the two germline ends. This CDR3 is 13 amino acids long. The CDR3 nucleotides read TGTGCCAGCAGCCCCGGGACGGATGAAAAACTGTTTTTT. It translates to CASSPGTDEKLFF.

In DNA, the CDR3 is TGTGCCAGCAGCTTAGGTGACTACGAGCAGTACTTC. Translated, it gives CASSLGDYEQYF. The chain is built from TRBV13 and TRBJ2-5, with unresolved D. TRBJ2-7 matches the DNA end more closely, so the J call is doubtful. Germline lookup yields CDR1 PRHDT and CDR2 FYEKMQ (reference sequence). There are 12 residues in the CDR3.